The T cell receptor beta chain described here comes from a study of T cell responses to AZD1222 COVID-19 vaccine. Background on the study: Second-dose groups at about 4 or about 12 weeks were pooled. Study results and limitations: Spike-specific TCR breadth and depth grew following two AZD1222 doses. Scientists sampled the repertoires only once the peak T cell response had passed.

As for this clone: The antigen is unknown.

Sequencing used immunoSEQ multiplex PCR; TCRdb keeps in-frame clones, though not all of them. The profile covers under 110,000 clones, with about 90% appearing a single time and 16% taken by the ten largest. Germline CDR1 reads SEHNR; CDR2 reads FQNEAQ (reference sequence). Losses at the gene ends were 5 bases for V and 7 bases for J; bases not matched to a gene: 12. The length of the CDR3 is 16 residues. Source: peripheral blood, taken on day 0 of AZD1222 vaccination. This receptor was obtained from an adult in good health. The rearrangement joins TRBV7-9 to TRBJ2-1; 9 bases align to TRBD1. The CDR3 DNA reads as TGTGCCAGCAGCCAGCGGGTTTCCGGACAGGGGAATGAGCAGTTCTTC. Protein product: CASSQRVSGQGNEQFF.